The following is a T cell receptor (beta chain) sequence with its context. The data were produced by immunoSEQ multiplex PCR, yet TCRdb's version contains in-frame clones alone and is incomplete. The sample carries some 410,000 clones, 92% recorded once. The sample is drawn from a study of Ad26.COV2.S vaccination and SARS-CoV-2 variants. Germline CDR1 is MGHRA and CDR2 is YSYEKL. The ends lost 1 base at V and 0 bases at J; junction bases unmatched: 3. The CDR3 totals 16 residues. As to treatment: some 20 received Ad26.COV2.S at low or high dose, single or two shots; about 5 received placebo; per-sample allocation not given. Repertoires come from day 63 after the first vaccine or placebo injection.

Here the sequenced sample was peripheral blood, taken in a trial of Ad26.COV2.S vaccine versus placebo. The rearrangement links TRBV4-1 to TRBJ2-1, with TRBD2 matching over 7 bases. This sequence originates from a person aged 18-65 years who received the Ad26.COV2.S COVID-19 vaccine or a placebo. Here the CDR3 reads CASSQAGGNSYNEQFF. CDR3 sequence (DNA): TGCGCCAGCAGCCAAGCCGGGGGGAACTCCTACAATGAGCAGTTCTTC.